This T cell receptor beta chain was observed in a study of blood T cell repertoires in COVID-19. Original analysis: Amplification of reference gene primers was used by the study to estimate nucleated cell counts. Clones were sequenced by immunoSEQ multiplex PCR, and TCRdb holds only the in-frame ones, with some missing. The V and J calls and clone size are taken from that table; D and trimming were inferred from the DNA. Here the sample spans some 76,000 clones, about nine tenths being singletons. There are 12 residues in the CDR3. Trimming shortened V by 5 bases and J by 4 bases, and 8 bases separated the two germline ends. In germline, CDR1 is LNHDA, CDR2 SQIVND (reference sequence). This clone was observed once.

Sequencing was done on a sample of peripheral blood. V gene TRBV19 combines with J gene TRBJ1-2; D ambiguous. The source of this sequence is a woman aged 18-29 years with acute or convalescent COVID-19. The CDR3 sequence: CASSRGSYGYTF. The CDR3 DNA reads TGTGCCAGTAGTCGAGGGAGCTATGGCTACACCTTC. Complete variable domain (other parts from reference TRBV19 and TRBJ1-2): DGGITQSPKYLFRKEGQNVTLSCEQNLNHDAMYWYRQDPGQGLRLIYYSQIVNDFQKGDIAEGYSVSREKKESFPLTVTSAQKNPTAFYLCASSRGSYGYTFGSGTRLTVV.